The 14 T cell receptor beta chains below come from one sample, sequenced in a study of response to subunit inactivated influenza vaccine. MiXCR, applied by TCRdb to the RT-PCR reads, yields one record per CDR3 protein. The sample lists roughly 650,000 distinct CDR3 sequences; less than 20% were seen once. Sequenced material: PBMCs from blood, taken roughly 12 days after vaccination. Every receptor here comes from a man in his fifties or sixties who received an inactivated influenza vaccine.

This clonotype was seen many times. The rearrangement links TRBV4-2 to TRBJ2-1; D is uncertain. V was clipped by 0 bases and J by 4 bases, with 7 bases between them. The CDR3 totals 14 residues. Germline loops: CDR1 LGHNA, CDR2 YNFKEQ. The CDR3 DNA reads TGTGCCAGCAGCCAAGATCGGAGTTACAATGAGCAGTTCTTC. This encodes CASSQDRSYNEQFF.

The V call is TRBV12-3 or TRBV12-4, the J call TRBJ1-2, with TRBD1 identical over 9 bases. CDR3 length equals 14 residues. With 7 bases clipped from V and 3 bases from J, the junction kept 6 bases outside the gene matches. CDR3 nucleotides: TGTGCCAGCATTGAAACAGGGGGCGACTATGGCTACACCTTC. Its protein product is CASIETGGDYGYTF.

V and J are TRBV5-1 and TRBJ1-2; 7 bases line up with TRBD1. Germline CDR1 and CDR2: SGHRS and YFSETQ. This CDR3 contains 17 residues. With V trimmed by 0 bases and J by 4 bases, 12 bases remained unmatched. The CDR3 sequence is CASSLVGGGFGSYGYTF. The CDR3, as DNA: TGCGCCAGCAGCTTGGTAGGGGGCGGCTTCGGAAGCTATGGCTACACCTTC.

This chain uses TRBV5-1 with TRBJ2-6; 10 bases are a match to TRBD1. Germline CDR1 SGHRS, CDR2 YFSETQ. The ends lost 4 bases at V and 1 base at J; junction bases unmatched: 2. The CDR3 runs to 16 residues. The CDR3 here is CASSEDRGSGANVLTF. CDR3 DNA sequence: TGCGCCAGCAGCGAGGACAGGGGGTCTGGGGCCAACGTCCTGACTTTC.

This clonotype was observed many times. This sequence joins TRBV5-6 and TRBJ1-4; TRBD1 might be the D (6 bases). Trimming cost V 3 bases and J 7 bases, with 10 bases left between them. The germline V gene encodes CDR1 SGHDT and CDR2 YYEEEE. There are 13 residues in the CDR3. CDR3 region: CASSWGQSEKLFF. CDR3 bases: TGTGCCAGCAGCTGGGGACAAAGTGAAAAACTGTTTTTT. The full variable domain, its missing parts supplied by reference TRBV5-6 and TRBJ1-4, is DAGVTQSPTHLIKTRGQQVTLRCSPKSGHDTVSWYQQALGQGPQFIFQYYEEEERQRGNFPDRFSGHQFPNYSSELNVNALLLGDSALYLCASSWGQSEKLFFGSGTQLSVL.

This clonotype turned up a few times. The chain has TRBV7-8 and TRBJ2-1, with a tentative D call TRBD2 (6 bases). Germline V gives CDR1 SGHVS, CDR2 FQNEAQ. The CDR3 extends over 14 amino acids. The V and J ends lost 9 bases and 2 bases respectively, with 14 bases between them. CDR3 residues: CASQGGAPYNEQFF. The CDR3 nucleotides are TGTGCCAGTCAGGGCGGGGCCCCCTACAATGAGCAGTTCTTC. The variable domain in full, completed from reference TRBV7-8 and TRBJ2-1, reads GAGVSQSPRYKVAKRGQDVALRCDPISGHVSLFWYQQALGQGPEFLTYFQNEAQLDKSGLPSDRFFAERPEGSVSTLKIQRTQQEDSAVYLCASQGGAPYNEQFFGPGTRLTVL.

This clonotype was recorded many times. This chain links TRBV5-1 with TRBJ2-5; possible D gene TRBD1, 6 bases. CDR1 and CDR2 from the germline V gene are SGHRS and YFSETQ. V was cut by 1 base and J by 2 bases, with 12 bases left in between. This CDR3 is built from 15 residues. CDR3: CASSLNTGRQETQYF. The CDR3 nucleotides are TGCGCCAGCAGCTTGAATACAGGGAGACAAGAGACCCAGTACTTC.

This clonotype was picked up many times. The chain recombines TRBV5-1 with TRBJ2-7; 7 bases agree with TRBD2. The germline gives CDR1 SGHRS, CDR2 YFSETQ. V was clipped by 1 base and J by 5 bases; unmatched bases: 12. The CDR3 is made up of 16 amino acids. CDR3 region: CASSLRLGLPADEQYF. DNA of the CDR3: TGCGCCAGCAGCTTGCGTTTGGGACTACCCGCCGACGAGCAGTACTTC.

The rearrangement uses TRBV29-1 and TRBJ1-4; 11 nucleotides align to TRBD1. The CDR3 contains 14 residues. V lost 7 bases to trimming and J lost 3 bases; unmatched junction nucleotides: 4. The V gene's germline CDR1 is SQVTM and CDR2 ANQGSEA. CDR3 bases: TGCAGCGGAGGACAGGGGGCGGCTAATGAAAAACTGTTTTTT. Amino acid sequence: CSGGQGAANEKLFF.

This clonotype was counted between two and nine times. J is TRBJ2-7 and V is TRBV4-1; 11 bases are shared with TRBD1. J lost 4 bases, V lost 1 base, and 6 bases had no gene match. Germline CDR1 MGHRA, CDR2 YSYEKL. The CDR3 has 16 residues. The CDR3 sequence is CASSQVWTGGEYEQYF. The DNA for the CDR3 is TGCGCCAGCAGCCAAGTTTGGACAGGGGGCGAGTACGAGCAGTACTTC.

The chain links TRBV6-5 to TRBJ1-5; D gene uncertain. Germline lookup yields CDR1 MNHEY and CDR2 SVGAGI. The CDR3 is made up of 16 amino acids. Trimming cost V 0 bases and J 1 base, with 10 bases left between them. The CDR3 DNA reads as TGTGCCAGCAGTTACTCCTCCGAGACGAGCAATCAGCCCCAGCATTTT. The encoded protein is CASSYSSETSNQPQHF.

The chain combines TRBV12-3 or TRBV12-4 with TRBJ1-2, with a tentative D call TRBD1 (5 bases). V dropped 6 bases and J dropped 7 bases, with 12 bases sitting between them. This CDR3 has 12 amino acids. This chain's CDR3 is CASSRSRGGYTF. DNA for the CDR3: TGTGCCAGCAGCCGGTCTAGGGGTGGCTACACCTTC.

This clonotype showed up just a few times. The V gene is TRBV5-1, the J gene TRBJ2-7; 9 positions match TRBD1. Germline V gene lookup returns CDR1 SGHRS and CDR2 YFSETQ. The ends lost 3 bases at V and 4 bases at J; junction bases unmatched: 11. The CDR3 length is 16 residues. CDR3 sequence: CASSWKGTGTGYEQYF. DNA for the CDR3: TGCGCCAGCAGCTGGAAGGGGACCGGGACAGGGTACGAGCAGTACTTC. Variable domain in full (rest from reference TRBV5-1 and TRBJ2-7): KAGVTQTPRYLIKTRGQQVTLSCSPISGHRSVSWYQQTPGQGLQFLFEYFSETQRNKGNFPGRFSGRQFSNSRSEMNVSTLELGDSALYLCASSWKGTGTGYEQYFGPGTRLTVT.

This clonotype was observed a handful of times. The rearrangement joins TRBV7-2 to TRBJ2-7; possibly TRBD1 or TRBD2 for D (5 bases each). CDR3 length equals 16 residues. The V gene lost 1 base and the J gene lost 6 bases, with 19 bases spanning the gap. CDR1 and CDR2 (germline): SGHTA, FQGNSA. The CDR3 spells CASSLVGASPLGEQYF. The CDR3 coding sequence is TGTGCCAGCAGCTTAGTTGGGGCTAGCCCCCTAGGCGAGCAGTACTTC.